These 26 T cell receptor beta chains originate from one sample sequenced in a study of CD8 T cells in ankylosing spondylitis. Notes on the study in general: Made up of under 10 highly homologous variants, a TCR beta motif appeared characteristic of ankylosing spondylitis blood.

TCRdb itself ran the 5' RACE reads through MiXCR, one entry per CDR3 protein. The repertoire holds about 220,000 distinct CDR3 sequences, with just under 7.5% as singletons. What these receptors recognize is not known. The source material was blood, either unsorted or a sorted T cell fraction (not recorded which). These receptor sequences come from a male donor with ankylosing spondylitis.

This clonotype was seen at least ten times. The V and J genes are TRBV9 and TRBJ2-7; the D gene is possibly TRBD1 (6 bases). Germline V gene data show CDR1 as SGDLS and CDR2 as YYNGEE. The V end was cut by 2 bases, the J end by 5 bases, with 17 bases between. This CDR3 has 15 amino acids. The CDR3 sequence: CASSVLPRGLDEQYF. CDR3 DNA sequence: TGTGCCAGCAGCGTCCTCCCTAGGGGGTTGGACGAGCAGTACTTC.

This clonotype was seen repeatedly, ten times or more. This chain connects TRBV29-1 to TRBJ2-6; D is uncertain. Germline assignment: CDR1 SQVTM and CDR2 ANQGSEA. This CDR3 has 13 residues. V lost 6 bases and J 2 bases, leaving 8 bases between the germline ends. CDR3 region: CSVRRPGANVLTF. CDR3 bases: TGCAGCGTAAGGCGGCCTGGGGCCAACGTCCTGACTTTC.

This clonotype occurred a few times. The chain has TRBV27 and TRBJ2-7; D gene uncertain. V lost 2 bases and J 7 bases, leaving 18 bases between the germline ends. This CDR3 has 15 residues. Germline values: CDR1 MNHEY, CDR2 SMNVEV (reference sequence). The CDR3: CASSLRADSTGEQYF. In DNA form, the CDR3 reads TGTGCCAGCAGTTTAAGGGCAGATTCAACTGGAGAGCAGTACTTC.

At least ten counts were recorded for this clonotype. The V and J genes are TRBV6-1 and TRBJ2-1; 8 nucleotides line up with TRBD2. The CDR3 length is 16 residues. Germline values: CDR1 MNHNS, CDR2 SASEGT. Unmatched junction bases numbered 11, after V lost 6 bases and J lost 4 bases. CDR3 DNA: TGTGCCAGCAGACATACTAGCGGCCACGGATACAATGAGCAGTTCTTC. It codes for CASRHTSGHGYNEQFF.

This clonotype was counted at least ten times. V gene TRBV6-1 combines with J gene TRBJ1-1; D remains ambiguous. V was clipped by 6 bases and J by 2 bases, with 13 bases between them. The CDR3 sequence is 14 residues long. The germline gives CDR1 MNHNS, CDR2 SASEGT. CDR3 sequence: CASRFGPVNTEAFF. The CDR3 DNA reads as TGTGCCAGCAGATTCGGACCGGTAAACACTGAAGCTTTCTTT.

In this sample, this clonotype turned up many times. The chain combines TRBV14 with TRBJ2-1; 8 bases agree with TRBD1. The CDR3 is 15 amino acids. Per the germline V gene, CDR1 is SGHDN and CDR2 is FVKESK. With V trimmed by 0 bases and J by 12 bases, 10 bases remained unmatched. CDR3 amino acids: CASSQENPTGTGQFF. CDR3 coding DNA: TGTGCCAGCAGCCAAGAAAACCCAACCGGGACAGGGCAGTTCTTC.

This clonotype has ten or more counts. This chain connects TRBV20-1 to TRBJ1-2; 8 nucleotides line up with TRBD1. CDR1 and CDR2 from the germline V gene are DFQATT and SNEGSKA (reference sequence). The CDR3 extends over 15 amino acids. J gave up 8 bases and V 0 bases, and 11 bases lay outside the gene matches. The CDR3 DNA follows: TGCAGTGCTAGAGAGCAGTTGGACAGGGCAGGGGGCTACACCTTC. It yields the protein CSAREQLDRAGGYTF.

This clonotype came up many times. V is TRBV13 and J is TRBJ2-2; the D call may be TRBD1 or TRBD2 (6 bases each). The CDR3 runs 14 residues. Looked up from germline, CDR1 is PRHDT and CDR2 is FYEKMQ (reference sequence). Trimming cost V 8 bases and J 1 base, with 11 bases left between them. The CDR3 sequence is CASHEGGNTGELFF. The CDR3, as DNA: TGTGCCAGCCATGAGGGGGGGAACACCGGGGAGCTGTTTTTT.

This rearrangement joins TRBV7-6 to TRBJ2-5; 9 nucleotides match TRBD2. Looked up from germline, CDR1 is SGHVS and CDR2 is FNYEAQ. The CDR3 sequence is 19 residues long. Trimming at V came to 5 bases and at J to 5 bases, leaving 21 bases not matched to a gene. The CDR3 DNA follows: TGTGCCAGCAGCCCCCGCCCCCGGACTAGCGTTTTTAAAGGGGAGACCCAGTACTTC. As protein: CASSPRPRTSVFKGETQYF.

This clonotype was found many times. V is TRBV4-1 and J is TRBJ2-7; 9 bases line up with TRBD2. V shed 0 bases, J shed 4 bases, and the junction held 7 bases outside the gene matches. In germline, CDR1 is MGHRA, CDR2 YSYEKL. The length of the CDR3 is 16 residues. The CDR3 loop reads CASSQDRGTSLYEQYF. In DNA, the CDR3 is TGCGCCAGCAGCCAAGACCGCGGGACTAGCCTATACGAGCAGTACTTC.

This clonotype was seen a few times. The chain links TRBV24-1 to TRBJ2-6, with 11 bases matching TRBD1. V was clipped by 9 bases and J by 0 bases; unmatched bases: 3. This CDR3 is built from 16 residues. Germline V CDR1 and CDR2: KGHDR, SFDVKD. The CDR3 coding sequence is TGTGCCACCCGGGGGACAGGGGGCTCTGGGGCCAACGTCCTGACTTTC. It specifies CATRGTGGSGANVLTF.

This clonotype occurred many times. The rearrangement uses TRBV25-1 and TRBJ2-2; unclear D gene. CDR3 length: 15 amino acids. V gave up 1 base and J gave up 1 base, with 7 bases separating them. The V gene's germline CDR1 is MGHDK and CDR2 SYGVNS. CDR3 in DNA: TGTGCCAGCAGTGAATGGGGAAAGAACACCGGGGAGCTGTTTTTT. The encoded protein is CASSEWGKNTGELFF.

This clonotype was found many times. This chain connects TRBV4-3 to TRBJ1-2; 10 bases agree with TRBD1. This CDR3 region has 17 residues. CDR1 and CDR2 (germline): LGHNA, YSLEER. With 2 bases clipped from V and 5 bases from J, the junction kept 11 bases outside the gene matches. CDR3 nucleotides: TGCGCCAGCAGCCAACTTATGCCGGACAGGGGGAATTATGGCTACACCTTC. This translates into CASSQLMPDRGNYGYTF.

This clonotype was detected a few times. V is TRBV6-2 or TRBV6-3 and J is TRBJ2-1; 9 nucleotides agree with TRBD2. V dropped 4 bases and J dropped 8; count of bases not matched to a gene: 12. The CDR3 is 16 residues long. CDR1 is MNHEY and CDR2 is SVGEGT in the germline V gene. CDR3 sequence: CASSSLGGGAGDEQFF. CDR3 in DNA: TGTGCCAGCAGTTCACTTGGCGGGGGGGCCGGGGATGAGCAGTTCTTC.

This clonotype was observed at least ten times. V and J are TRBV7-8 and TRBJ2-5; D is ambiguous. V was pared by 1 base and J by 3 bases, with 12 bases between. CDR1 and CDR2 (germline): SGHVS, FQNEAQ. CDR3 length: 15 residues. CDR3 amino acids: CASSLVNGFKETQYF. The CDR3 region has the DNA TGTGCCAGCAGCTTAGTAAACGGGTTCAAAGAGACCCAGTACTTC.

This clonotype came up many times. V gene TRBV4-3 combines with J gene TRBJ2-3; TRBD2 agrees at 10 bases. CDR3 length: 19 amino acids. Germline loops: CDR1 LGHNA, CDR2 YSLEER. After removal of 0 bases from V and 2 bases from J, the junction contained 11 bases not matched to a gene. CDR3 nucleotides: TGCGCCAGCAGCCAAGATTCAGCGGGAGGGCTTCGGATCACAGATACGCAGTATTTT. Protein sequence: CASSQDSAGGLRITDTQYF.

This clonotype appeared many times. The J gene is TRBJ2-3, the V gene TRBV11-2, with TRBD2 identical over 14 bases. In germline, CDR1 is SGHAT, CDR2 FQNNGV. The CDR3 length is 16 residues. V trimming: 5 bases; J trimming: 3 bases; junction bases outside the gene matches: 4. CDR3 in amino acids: CASSPGTSGRTDTQYF. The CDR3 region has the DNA TGTGCCAGCAGCCCGGGGACTAGCGGGAGAACAGATACGCAGTATTTT.

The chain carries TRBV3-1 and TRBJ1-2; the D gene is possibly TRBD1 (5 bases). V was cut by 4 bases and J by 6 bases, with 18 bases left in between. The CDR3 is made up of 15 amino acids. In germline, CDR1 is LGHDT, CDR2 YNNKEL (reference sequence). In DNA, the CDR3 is TGTGCCAGCAGCCCCCAACTTGAGGGGATGGATGGCTACACCTTC. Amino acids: CASSPQLEGMDGYTF.

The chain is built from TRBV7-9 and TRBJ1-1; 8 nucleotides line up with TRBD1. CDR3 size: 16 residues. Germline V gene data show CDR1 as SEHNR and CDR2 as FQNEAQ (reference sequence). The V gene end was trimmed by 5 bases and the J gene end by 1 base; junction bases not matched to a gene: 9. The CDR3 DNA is TGTGCCAGCAGCCTACCAGCGACAGGGGCGAACACTGAAGCTTTCTTT. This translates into CASSLPATGANTEAFF.

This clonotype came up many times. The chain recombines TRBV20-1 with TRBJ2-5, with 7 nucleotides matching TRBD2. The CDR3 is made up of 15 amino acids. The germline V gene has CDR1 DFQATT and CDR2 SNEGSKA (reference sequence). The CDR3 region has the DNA TGCAGCGCCCACGTTGGGGTAGCGGGCGGAGAGACCCAGTACTTC. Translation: CSAHVGVAGGETQYF.

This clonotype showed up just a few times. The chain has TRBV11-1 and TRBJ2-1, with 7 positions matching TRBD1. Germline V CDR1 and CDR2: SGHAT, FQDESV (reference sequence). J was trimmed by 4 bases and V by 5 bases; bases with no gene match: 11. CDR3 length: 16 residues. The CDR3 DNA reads TGTGCCAGCAGCCGACAGGGTTCTCAAGGGTACAATGAGCAGTTCTTC. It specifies CASSRQGSQGYNEQFF.

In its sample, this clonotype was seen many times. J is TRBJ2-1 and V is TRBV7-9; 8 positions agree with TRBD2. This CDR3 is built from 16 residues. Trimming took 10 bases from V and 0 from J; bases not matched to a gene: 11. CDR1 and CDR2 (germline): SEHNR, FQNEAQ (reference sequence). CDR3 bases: TGTGCCATCCTAAGCCCCGGGACTAGCTCCTACAATGAGCAGTTCTTC. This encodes CAILSPGTSSYNEQFF.

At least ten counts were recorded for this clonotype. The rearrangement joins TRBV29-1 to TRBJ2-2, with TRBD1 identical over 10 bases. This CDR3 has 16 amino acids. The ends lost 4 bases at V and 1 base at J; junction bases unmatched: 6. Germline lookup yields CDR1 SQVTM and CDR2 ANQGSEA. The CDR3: CSVVPGQGLNTGELFF. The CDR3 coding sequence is TGCAGCGTTGTCCCGGGACAGGGGTTGAACACCGGGGAGCTGTTTTTT.

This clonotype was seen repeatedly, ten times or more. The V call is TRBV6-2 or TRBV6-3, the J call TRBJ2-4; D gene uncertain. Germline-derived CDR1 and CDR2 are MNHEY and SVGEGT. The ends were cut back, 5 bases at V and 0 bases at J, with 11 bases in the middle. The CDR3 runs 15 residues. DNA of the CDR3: TGTGCCAGCAGTCTACGCTACCAAGCCAAAAACATTCAGTACTTC. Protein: CASSLRYQAKNIQYF.

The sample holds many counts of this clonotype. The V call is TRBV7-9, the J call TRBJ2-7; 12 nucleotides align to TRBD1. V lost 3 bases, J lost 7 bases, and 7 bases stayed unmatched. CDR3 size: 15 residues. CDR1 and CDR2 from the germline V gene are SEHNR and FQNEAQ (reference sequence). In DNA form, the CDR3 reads TGTGCCAGCAGCTTCGGGACAGGGGGCTTAAAAGAGCAGTACTTC. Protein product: CASSFGTGGLKEQYF.

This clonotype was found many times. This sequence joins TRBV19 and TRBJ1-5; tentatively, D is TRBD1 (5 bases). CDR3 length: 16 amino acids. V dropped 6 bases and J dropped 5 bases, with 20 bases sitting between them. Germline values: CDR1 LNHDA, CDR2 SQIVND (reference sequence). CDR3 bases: TGTGCCAGTAGCCCGAGGGAGGGGTGGTCGGATCAGCCCCAGCATTTT. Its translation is CASSPREGWSDQPQHF.